The T cell receptor (beta chain) under discussion was sequenced for a study of immune heterogeneity within non-small cell lung tumors. Study as a whole: Tumor histology was classified as squamous cell carcinoma in a few cases, non-squamous carcinoma in over nine and not otherwise specified in 1. Study findings and constraints: Local T-cell clonality tracked local tumor mutational burden; the correlation was moderate but significant (R 0.3 to 0.35). Identical dominant CDR3 beta clonotypes recurred across a patient's tumor sites, together with site-unique high-frequency clones.

This clonotype was detected ten times or more. What it binds is not known. Multiplex PCR relied on 32 V and 13 J primers to amplify TCR beta CDR3. TCRdb reprocessed the multiplex PCR reads via MiXCR and lists one record per CDR3 protein. The sample lists more than 9,000 distinct CDR3 sequences, almost 30% occurring once. Template was bulk tumor genomic DNA, approximately 600 ng per sample. Surgeons took several biopsies per primary tumor, spaced far apart, during surgery. Curative surgery was undertaken by patients, who had untreated, newly diagnosed non-small cell lung cancer. Every donor was a newly diagnosed non-small cell lung cancer patient having surgery with curative intent. The receptor comes from a woman between 55 and 75 years old with non-small cell lung cancer. The sequencing sample was made of lung tumor tissue.

The CDR3 protein is CASSVVAGNEQFF. The DNA of the CDR3 is TGTGCCAGCAGTGTGGTAGCGGGCAATGAGCAGTTCTTC. The chain couples TRBV2 to TRBJ2-1, with TRBD2 matching over 7 bases. After removal of 4 bases from V and 6 bases from J, the junction contained 3 bases not matched to a gene. Germline V lookup: CDR1 SNHLY, CDR2 FYNNEI. CDR3 length: 13 amino acids.